Listed here are 22 T cell receptor beta chains from one sample, sequenced in a study of blood T cell repertoires in COVID-19. This table comes from immunoSEQ multiplex PCR, and its TCRdb copy is limited to in-frame clones, with some not included. Of 100,000 or so clones in the sample, roughly 80% were seen once. The sequencing sample was made of peripheral blood. The receptors were gathered from a woman between 65 and 79 years old with acute or convalescent COVID-19.

The rearrangement joins TRBV28 to TRBJ1-2, with 7 bases fitting TRBD1. CDR1 is MDHEN and CDR2 is SYDVKM in the germline V gene. The CDR3 loop spans 11 amino acids. V was clipped by 5 bases and J by 14 bases; unmatched bases: 8. The CDR3 nucleotides read TGTGCCAGCAGTGCCACCCGGGACAGAACCTTC. As protein: CASSATRDRTF.

In regard to this clone: The same CDR3 arises from other DNA sequences in this sample as well. The chain uses TRBV12-3 or TRBV12-4 and TRBJ1-5; the D gene is possibly TRBD1 (5 bases). The CDR3 has 13 residues. Trimming removed 3 bases at V and 4 bases at J, with 7 bases between. In DNA form, the CDR3 reads TGTGCCAGCAGTTTCGGGGGGAATCAGCCCCAGCATTTT. Its protein is CASSFGGNQPQHF.

The chain joins TRBV12-3 or TRBV12-4 to TRBJ1-5; D ambiguous. Trimming took off 4 bases at V and 7 bases at J, with 8 bases between the two ends. The CDR3 has 12 amino acids. CDR3 DNA sequence: TGTGCCAGCAGTTCCGGTACCCAGCCCCAGCATTTT. It is translated as CASSSGTQPQHF.

This clone appeared a few times. The chain couples TRBV30 to TRBJ2-7, with D perhaps matching TRBD1 (5 bases). Per germline, CDR1 GTSNPN and CDR2 SVGIG (reference sequence). Trimming left V 0 bases short and J 6 bases short, with 9 bases between. CDR3 length equals 12 residues. The CDR3 sequence: CAWSVARGEQYF. As DNA, the CDR3 is TGTGCCTGGAGTGTTGCAAGGGGCGAGCAGTACTTC.

The chain joins TRBV25-1 to TRBJ1-3; 11 bases align to TRBD1. This CDR3 comprises 17 residues. V lost 7 bases and J lost 0; bases outside the gene matches: 8. Germline CDR1 MGHDK, CDR2 SYGVNS. CDR3 protein: CASTHWTGGTSGNTIYF. CDR3 bases: TGTGCCAGCACCCATTGGACAGGGGGCACCTCTGGAAACACCATATATTTT.

The rearrangement joins TRBV19 to TRBJ1-1; D not certain. Per germline, CDR1 LNHDA and CDR2 SQIVND (reference sequence). The CDR3 has 13 amino acids. V lost 10 bases and J 2 bases, leaving 14 bases between the germline ends. In nucleotides, the CDR3 is TGTGCCACCAATGAGAGGCCCAACACTGAAGCTTTCTTT. It codes for CATNERPNTEAFF. The full variable domain, completed using reference TRBV19 and TRBJ1-1, is DGGITQSPKYLFRKEGQNVTLSCEQNLNHDAMYWYRQDPGQGLRLIYYSQIVNDFQKGDIAEGYSVSREKKESFPLTVTSAQKNPTAFYLCATNERPNTEAFFGQGTRLTVV.

J is TRBJ1-4 and V is TRBV18, with D possibly TRBD1 on 6 matching bases. The CDR3 runs 16 residues. V was shortened by 6 bases and J by 0 bases, with 14 bases between the two germline ends. Germline CDR1 reads KGHSH; CDR2 reads LQKENI. This CDR3 is CASSPGQLATNEKLFF. The CDR3 DNA reads as TGTGCCAGCTCGCCCGGACAGCTAGCAACTAATGAAAAACTGTTTTTT.

This chain joins TRBV30 and TRBJ1-4; D might be TRBD1 (5 bases). The V and J ends lost 3 bases and 8 bases respectively, with 10 bases between them. This CDR3 contains 12 residues. Germline V lookup: CDR1 GTSNPN, CDR2 SVGIG (reference sequence). In DNA form, the CDR3 reads TGTGCCTGGAGCAGGGTAGAGGAAAAACTGTTTTTT. This encodes CAWSRVEEKLFF.

The chain carries TRBV5-1 and TRBJ1-5, with D possibly matching TRBD1 (6 bases). Germline V gives CDR1 SGHRS, CDR2 YFSETQ. This CDR3 is 14 amino acids long. V was pared by 5 bases and J by 5 bases, with 14 bases between. CDR3 DNA sequence: TGCGCCAGCAGTTCCGGGCCAGGGGATCAGCCCCAGCATTTT. Protein sequence: CASSSGPGDQPQHF.

This clone was observed once. This chain connects TRBV5-1 to TRBJ2-1, with TRBD2 matching over 10 bases. Looked up from germline, CDR1 is SGHRS and CDR2 is YFSETQ. The CDR3 consists of 15 residues. The V and J ends lost 5 bases and 0 bases, in that order; junction bases with no gene match: 2. For the CDR3, the DNA is TGCGCCAGCAGTACTAGCGGGACCTCCTACAATGAGCAGTTCTTC. Residues: CASSTSGTSYNEQFF.

This chain uses TRBV3-1 (or the pseudogene TRBV3-2) with TRBJ2-7; 8 bases map to TRBD2. The CDR3 length is 19 residues. V was clipped by 3 bases and J by 1 base; unmatched bases: 17. CDR1 and CDR2 from the germline V gene are LGHDT and YNNKEL (reference sequence). The CDR3 region has the DNA TGTGCCAGCAGCCAGCCCCCCCTTTCTGCGGGGGGTCTATCCTACGAGCAGTACGTC. Encoded protein: CASSQPPLSAGGLSYEQYV.

This chain links TRBV27 with TRBJ1-2, with TRBD1 as a possible D gene (6 bases). Germline V CDR1 and CDR2: MNHEY, SMNVEV (reference sequence). V gave up 9 bases and J gave up 8 bases, with 19 bases separating them. The CDR3 is 13 amino acids. For the CDR3, the DNA is TGTGCCAGTTCAGGGGCCGGGAGGATCGGCTACACCTTC. The encoded protein is CASSGAGRIGYTF.

The V and J genes are TRBV7-2 and TRBJ1-1; 8 bases map to TRBD1. Per the germline V gene, CDR1 is SGHTA and CDR2 is FQGNSA. V lost 2 bases to trimming and J lost 0 bases; unmatched junction nucleotides: 5. The CDR3 runs to 16 residues. CDR3 sequence: CASSLLQGGMNTEAFF. For the CDR3, the DNA is TGTGCCAGCAGCTTACTACAGGGGGGAATGAACACTGAAGCTTTCTTT.

This sequence joins TRBV18 and TRBJ1-5; no clear D gene. Germline-derived CDR1 and CDR2 are KGHSH and LQKENI. With 3 bases removed from V and 0 bases from J, the gap between germline ends came to 9 bases. The CDR3 length is 15 residues. The CDR3 is CASSPSGDSNQPQHF. Here the CDR3 DNA reads TGTGCCAGCTCACCTTCAGGTGATAGCAATCAGCCCCAGCATTTT.

The chain recombines TRBV6-5 with TRBJ1-5; 7 nucleotides align to TRBD1. The CDR3 consists of 15 residues. V trimming: 2 bases; J trimming: 1 base; junction bases outside the gene matches: 2. Germline CDR1 is MNHEY and CDR2 is SVGAGI. The CDR3 DNA is TGTGCCAGCAGTTACAGGGGGCTCAGCAATCAGCCCCAGCATTTT. Translating it yields CASSYRGLSNQPQHF.

This clone was found a few times. V usage is TRBV12-5 and J usage is TRBJ2-2; D is possibly TRBD1 (6 bases). The germline V gene has CDR1 LGHNT and CDR2 FRNRAP. The CDR3 runs to 15 residues. The germline V and J ends were trimmed by 2 bases and 2 bases, with 9 bases remaining between them. The CDR3: CASGLLQGNTGELFF. CDR3 in DNA: TGTGCTAGTGGTTTGTTACAGGGTAACACCGGGGAGCTGTTTTTT. The whole variable domain, filled in from reference TRBV12-5 and TRBJ2-2, reads DARVTQTPRHKVTEMGQEVTMRCQPILGHNTVFWYRQTMMQGLELLAYFRNRAPLDDSGMPKDRFSAEMPDATLATLKIQPSEPRDSAVYFCASGLLQGNTGELFFGEGSRLTVL.

V gene TRBV4-3 combines with J gene TRBJ1-2; D may be TRBD1 (5 bases). Germline loops: CDR1 LGHNA, CDR2 YSLEER. V was pared by 1 base and J by 6 bases, with 12 bases between. The CDR3 runs to 14 residues. CDR3 in amino acids: CASSQVLGAHGYTF. The CDR3 DNA sequence: TGCGCCAGCAGCCAAGTATTAGGGGCTCATGGCTACACCTTC.

The chain couples TRBV28 to TRBJ2-7; 8 positions match TRBD1. Per germline, CDR1 MDHEN and CDR2 SYDVKM. Trimming took 3 bases from V and 2 from J; bases not matched to a gene: 6. The CDR3 runs to 15 residues. The CDR3 loop reads CASSLSTGAAYEQYV. As DNA, the CDR3 is TGTGCCAGCAGTTTGTCGACAGGGGCCGCCTACGAGCAGTACGTC.

V gene TRBV2 combines with J gene TRBJ1-5; possible D gene TRBD1, 5 bases. There are 15 residues in the CDR3. V was clipped by 3 bases and J by 0 bases, with 9 bases between them. Looked up from germline, CDR1 is SNHLY and CDR2 is FYNNEI. This CDR3 reads CASSDRRGSNQPQHF. The CDR3 bases are TGTGCCAGCAGTGATAGGAGGGGTAGCAATCAGCCCCAGCATTTT.

The chain is built from TRBV28 and TRBJ2-7, with 7 bases fitting TRBD1. Germline-derived CDR1 and CDR2 are MDHEN and SYDVKM. CDR3 size: 14 residues. The V segment lost 6 bases and the J segment 5 bases; nucleotides outside the gene matches: 10. This CDR3 reads CASRPQDRTHEQYV. The CDR3 DNA reads TGTGCCAGCAGGCCGCAGGACAGGACCCACGAGCAGTACGTC.

V gene TRBV6-5 combines with J gene TRBJ1-1, with 8 bases aligning to TRBD1. The V gene end was trimmed by 6 bases and the J gene end by 8 bases; junction bases not matched to a gene: 14. The CDR3 consists of 15 residues. Germline V gives CDR1 MNHEY, CDR2 SVGAGI. The CDR3 coding sequence is TGTGCCAGCAGCCGCGGACAGGGCGCCCTATCGGAAGCTTTCTTT. Amino acid sequence: CASSRGQGALSEAFF.

V and J are TRBV12-3 or TRBV12-4 and TRBJ1-1; 7 nucleotides align to TRBD1. V dropped 6 bases and J dropped 5; count of bases not matched to a gene: 6. The length of the CDR3 is 13 residues. The CDR3 coding sequence is TGTGCCAGCAGGGGGACAGTTTATACTGAAGCTTTCTTT. Protein sequence: CASRGTVYTEAFF.